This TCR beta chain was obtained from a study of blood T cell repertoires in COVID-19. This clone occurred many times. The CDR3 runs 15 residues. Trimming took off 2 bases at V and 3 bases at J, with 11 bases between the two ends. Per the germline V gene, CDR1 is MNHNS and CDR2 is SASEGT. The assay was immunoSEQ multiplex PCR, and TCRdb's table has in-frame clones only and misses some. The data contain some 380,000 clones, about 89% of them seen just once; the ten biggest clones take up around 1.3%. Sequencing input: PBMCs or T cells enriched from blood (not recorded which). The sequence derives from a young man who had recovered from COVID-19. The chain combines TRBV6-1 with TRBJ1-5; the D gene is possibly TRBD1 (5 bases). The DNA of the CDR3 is TGTGCCAGCAGTGAACTGGCACAGGTCAATCAGCCCCAGCATTTT. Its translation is CASSELAQVNQPQHF.